The clone carrying this TCR beta chain was detected a few times. As yet, its antigen is unknown. The data were taken from a study of beta chain features in type 1 diabetes. General observations from the study: TCRB CDR3s from Type 1 diabetes patients were moderately but significantly shorter in all four CD4+ subsets. Any role of HLA type in TCRB rearrangement remained unresolved here. The similarity of naive, central memory and Treg TCRB repertoires appeared greater among patients than among healthy donors.

All of the isolated RNA was reverse transcribed, so expressed TCRB transcripts were sequenced. Sequencing was performed with immunoSEQ multiplex PCR; in TCRdb, only in-frame clones are kept and a portion is missing. This sample carries 680,000 or so clones, under 15% of them seen once, and the ten largest clones take about 0.02%. CD45RO/CCR7/CD25/CD127/CD95/CD27 sorting isolated CD4+ naive, central memory, regulatory and stem cell-like memory cells. CDR1 is MGHRA and CDR2 is YSYEKL in the germline V gene. CDR3 length equals 18 residues. Trimming took 0 bases from V and 7 from J, leaving 22 bases between them.

This clonotype was obtained from a young man with type 1 diabetes. The V and J genes are TRBV4-1 and TRBJ1-5; the D gene is possibly TRBD1 (5 bases). Sequencing input: naive CD4+ T cells from blood. The CDR3 coding sequence is TGCGCCAGCAGCCAAGATGGGGCCGGAAACCAGGTAGGGCAGCCCCAGCATTTT. Its translation: CASSQDGAGNQVGQPQHF.